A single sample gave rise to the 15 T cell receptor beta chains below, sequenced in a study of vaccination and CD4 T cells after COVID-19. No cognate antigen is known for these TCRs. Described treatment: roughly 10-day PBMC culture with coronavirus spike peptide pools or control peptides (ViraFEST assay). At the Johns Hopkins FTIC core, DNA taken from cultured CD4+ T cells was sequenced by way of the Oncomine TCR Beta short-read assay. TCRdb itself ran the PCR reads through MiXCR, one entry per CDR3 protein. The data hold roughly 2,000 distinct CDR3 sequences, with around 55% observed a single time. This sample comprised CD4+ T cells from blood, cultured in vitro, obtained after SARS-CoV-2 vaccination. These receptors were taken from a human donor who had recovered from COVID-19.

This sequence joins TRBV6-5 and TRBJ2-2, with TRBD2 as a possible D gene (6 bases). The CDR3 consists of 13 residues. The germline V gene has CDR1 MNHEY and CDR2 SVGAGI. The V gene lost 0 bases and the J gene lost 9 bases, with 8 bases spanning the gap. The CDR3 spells CASSYSRTRELFF. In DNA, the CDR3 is TGTGCCAGCAGTTACTCCAGGACTAGGGAGCTGTTTTTT.

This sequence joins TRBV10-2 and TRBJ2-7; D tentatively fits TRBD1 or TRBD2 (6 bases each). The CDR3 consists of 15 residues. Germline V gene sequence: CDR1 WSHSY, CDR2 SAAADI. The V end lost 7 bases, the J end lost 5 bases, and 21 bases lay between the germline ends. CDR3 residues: CASKGVWAGTHEQYF. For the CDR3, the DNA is TGCGCCAGCAAGGGGGTCTGGGCGGGGACCCACGAGCAGTACTTC.

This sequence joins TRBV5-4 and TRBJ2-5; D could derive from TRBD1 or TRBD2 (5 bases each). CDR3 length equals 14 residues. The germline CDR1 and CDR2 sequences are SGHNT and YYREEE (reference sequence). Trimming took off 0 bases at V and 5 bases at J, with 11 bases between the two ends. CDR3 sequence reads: CASSLVGEWETQYF. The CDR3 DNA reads TGTGCCAGCAGCTTGGTAGGGGAGTGGGAGACCCAGTACTTC. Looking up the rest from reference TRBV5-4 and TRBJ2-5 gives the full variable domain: ETGVTQSPTHLIKTRGQQVTLRCSSQSGHNTVSWYQQALGQGPQFIFQYYREEENGRGNFPPRFSGLQFPNYSSELNVNALELDDSALYLCASSLVGEWETQYFGPGTRLLVL.

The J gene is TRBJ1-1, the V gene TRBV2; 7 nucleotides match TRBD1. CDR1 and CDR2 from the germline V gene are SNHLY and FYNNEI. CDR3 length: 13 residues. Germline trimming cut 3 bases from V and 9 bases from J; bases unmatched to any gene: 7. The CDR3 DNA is TGTGCCAGCAGTGAGGCCGGGACAGTTAAAGCTTTCTTT. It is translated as CASSEAGTVKAFF.

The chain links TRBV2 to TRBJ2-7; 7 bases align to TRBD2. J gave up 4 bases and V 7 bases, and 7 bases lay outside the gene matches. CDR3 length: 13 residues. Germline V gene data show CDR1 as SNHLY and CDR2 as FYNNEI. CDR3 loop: CASMQGGKYEQYF. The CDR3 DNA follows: TGTGCCAGCATGCAGGGAGGGAAGTACGAGCAGTACTTC.

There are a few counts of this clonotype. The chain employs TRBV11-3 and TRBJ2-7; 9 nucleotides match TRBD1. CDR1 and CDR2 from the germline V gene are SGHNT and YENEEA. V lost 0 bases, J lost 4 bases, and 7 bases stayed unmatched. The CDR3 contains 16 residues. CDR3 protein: CASSLETGQGSYEQYF. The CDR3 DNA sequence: TGTGCCAGCAGCTTAGAAACGGGACAGGGATCGTACGAGCAGTACTTC. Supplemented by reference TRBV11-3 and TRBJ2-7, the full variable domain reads EAGVVQSPRYKIIEKKQPVAFWCNPISGHNTLYWYLQNLGQGPELLIRYENEEAVDDSQLPKDRFSAERLKGVDSTLKIQPAELGDSAVYLCASSLETGQGSYEQYFGPGTRLTVT.

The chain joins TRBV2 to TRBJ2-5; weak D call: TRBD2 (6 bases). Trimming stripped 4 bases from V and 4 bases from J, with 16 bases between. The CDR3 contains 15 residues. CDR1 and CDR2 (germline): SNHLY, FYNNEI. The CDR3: CASSAPSGGVETQYF. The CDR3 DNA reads TGTGCCAGCAGTGCGCCCTCCGGAGGGGTAGAGACCCAGTACTTC.

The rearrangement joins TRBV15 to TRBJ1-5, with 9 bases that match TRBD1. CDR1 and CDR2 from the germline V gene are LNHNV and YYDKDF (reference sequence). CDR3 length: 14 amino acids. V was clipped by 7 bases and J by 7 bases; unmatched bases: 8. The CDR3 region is CATKTGGDAQPQHF. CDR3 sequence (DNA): TGTGCCACCAAAACAGGGGGCGATGCGCAGCCCCAGCATTTT. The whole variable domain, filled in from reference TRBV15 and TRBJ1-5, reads DAMVIQNPRYQVTQFGKPVTLSCSQTLNHNVMYWYQQKSSQAPKLLFHYYDKDFNNEADTPDNFQSRRPNTSFCFLDIRSPGLGDTAMYLCATKTGGDAQPQHFGDGTRLSIL.

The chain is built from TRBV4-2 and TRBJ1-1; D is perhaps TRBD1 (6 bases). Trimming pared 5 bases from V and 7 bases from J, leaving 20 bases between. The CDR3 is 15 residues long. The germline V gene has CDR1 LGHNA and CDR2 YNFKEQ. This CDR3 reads CASSSFHGGAGEAFF. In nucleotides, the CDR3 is TGTGCCAGCAGCTCCTTTCACGGGGGGGCGGGTGAAGCTTTCTTT.

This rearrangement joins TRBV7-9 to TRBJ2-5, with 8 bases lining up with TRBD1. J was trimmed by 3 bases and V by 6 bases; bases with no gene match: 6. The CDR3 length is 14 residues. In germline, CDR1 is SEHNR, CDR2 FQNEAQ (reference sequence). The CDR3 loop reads CASSLGTGEETQYF. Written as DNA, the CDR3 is TGTGCCAGCAGTCTCGGGACAGGAGAAGAGACCCAGTACTTC.

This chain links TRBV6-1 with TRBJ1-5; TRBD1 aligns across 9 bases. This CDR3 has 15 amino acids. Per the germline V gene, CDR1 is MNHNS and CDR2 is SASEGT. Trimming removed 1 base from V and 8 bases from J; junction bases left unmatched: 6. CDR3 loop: CASSEEGQGTEPQHF. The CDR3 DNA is TGTGCCAGCAGTGAAGAAGGACAGGGGACGGAGCCCCAGCATTTT.

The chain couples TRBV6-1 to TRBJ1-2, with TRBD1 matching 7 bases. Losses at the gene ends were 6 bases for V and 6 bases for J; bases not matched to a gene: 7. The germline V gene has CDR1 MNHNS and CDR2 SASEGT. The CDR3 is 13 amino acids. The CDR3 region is CASSLDRSDGYTF. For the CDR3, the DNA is TGTGCCAGCAGCCTGGACAGGTCCGATGGCTACACCTTC.

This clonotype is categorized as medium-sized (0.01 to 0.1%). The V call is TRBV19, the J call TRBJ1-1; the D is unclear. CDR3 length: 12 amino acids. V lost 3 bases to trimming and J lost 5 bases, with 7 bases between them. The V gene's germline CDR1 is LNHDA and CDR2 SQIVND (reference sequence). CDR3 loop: CASSIDGTEAFF. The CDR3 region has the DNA TGTGCCAGTAGTATTGACGGTACTGAAGCTTTCTTT. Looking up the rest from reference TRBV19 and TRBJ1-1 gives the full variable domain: DGGITQSPKYLFRKEGQNVTLSCEQNLNHDAMYWYRQDPGQGLRLIYYSQIVNDFQKGDIAEGYSVSREKKESFPLTVTSAQKNPTAFYLCASSIDGTEAFFGQGTRLTVV.

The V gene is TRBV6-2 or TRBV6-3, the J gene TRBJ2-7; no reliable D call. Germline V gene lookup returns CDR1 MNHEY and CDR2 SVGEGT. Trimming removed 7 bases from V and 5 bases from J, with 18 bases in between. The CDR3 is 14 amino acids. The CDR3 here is CASKILGSRDEQYF. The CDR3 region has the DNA TGTGCCAGCAAAATACTGGGTAGTCGCGACGAGCAGTACTTC.

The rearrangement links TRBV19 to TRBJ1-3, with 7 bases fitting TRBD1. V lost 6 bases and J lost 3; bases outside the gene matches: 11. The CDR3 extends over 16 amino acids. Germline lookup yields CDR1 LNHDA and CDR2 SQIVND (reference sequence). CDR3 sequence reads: CASSRDSPSGGNTIYF. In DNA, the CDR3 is TGTGCCAGTAGCAGGGACAGCCCTAGTGGTGGAAACACCATATATTTT.